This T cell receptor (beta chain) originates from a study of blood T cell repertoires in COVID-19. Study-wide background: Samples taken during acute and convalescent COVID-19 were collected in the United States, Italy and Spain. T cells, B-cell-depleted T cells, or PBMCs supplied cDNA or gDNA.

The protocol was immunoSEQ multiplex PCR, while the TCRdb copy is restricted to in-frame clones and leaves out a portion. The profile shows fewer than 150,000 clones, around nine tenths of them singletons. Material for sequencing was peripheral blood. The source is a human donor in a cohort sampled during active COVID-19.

The DNA for the CDR3 is TGTGCCTGGATACAGGGTGGGGCCCCGGCTAATGAAAAACTGTTTTTT. This encodes CAWIQGGAPANEKLFF. The chain carries TRBV30 and TRBJ1-4; a possible D gene is TRBD1 (6 bases). The V gene's germline CDR1 is GTSNPN and CDR2 SVGIG (reference sequence). The CDR3 runs to 16 residues. V lost 4 bases to trimming and J lost 3 bases, with 18 bases between them.